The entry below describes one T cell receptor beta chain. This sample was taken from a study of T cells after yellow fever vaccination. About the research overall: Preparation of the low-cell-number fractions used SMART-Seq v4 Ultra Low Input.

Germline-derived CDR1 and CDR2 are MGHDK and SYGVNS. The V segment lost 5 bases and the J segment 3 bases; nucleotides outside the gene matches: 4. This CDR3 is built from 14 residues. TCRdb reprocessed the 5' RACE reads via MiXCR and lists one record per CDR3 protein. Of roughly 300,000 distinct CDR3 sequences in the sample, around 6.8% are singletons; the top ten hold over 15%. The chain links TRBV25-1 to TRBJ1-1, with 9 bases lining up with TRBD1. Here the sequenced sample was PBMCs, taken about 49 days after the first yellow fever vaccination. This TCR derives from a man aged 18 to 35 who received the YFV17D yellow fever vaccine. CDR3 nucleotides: TGTGCCAGCAGTCCCGGGACAGGGCACACTGAAGCTTTCTTT. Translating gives CASSPGTGHTEAFF.